The 5 T cell receptor beta chains listed next were all sequenced from one sample in a study of blood T cell repertoires in COVID-19 (dated by TCRdb to about 2020). Libraries were made using the immunoSEQ multiplex PCR assay. TCRdb holds this immuneACCESS table with in-frame rearrangements only. Some clones are missing; in checked studies, unresolved V genes explain under half, and the rest has no known cause. The sample profile shows approximately 210,000 clones; over 75% of them were found once. Together, the top ten hold more than 4.5% of the sample. Sequencing was carried out using peripheral blood. The receptors come from a middle-aged woman with acute or convalescent COVID-19.

This sequence joins TRBV5-6 and TRBJ2-1; weak D call: TRBD2 (6 bases). There are 11 residues in the CDR3. Germline values: CDR1 SGHDT, CDR2 YYEEEE. The V end lost 2 bases, the J end lost 11 bases, and 8 bases lay between the germline ends. CDR3: CASSFGTQQFF. The CDR3 region has the DNA TGTGCCAGCAGCTTCGGGACTCAGCAGTTCTTC. Full variable domain (outside the CDR3, taken from reference TRBV5-6 and TRBJ2-1): DAGVTQSPTHLIKTRGQQVTLRCSPKSGHDTVSWYQQALGQGPQFIFQYYEEEERQRGNFPDRFSGHQFPNYSSELNVNALLLGDSALYLCASSFGTQQFFGPGTRLTVL.

The chain couples TRBV7-2 to TRBJ2-3; weak D call: TRBD1 (6 bases). CDR3 length: 14 residues. Germline CDR1 and CDR2: SGHTA and FQGNSA. The V end was cut by 2 bases, the J end by 2 bases, with 8 bases between. This CDR3 reads CASSLWGHTDTQYF. CDR3 coding DNA: TGTGCCAGCAGCTTATGGGGGCACACAGATACGCAGTATTTT.

V gene TRBV7-9 combines with J gene TRBJ1-1; tentatively, D is TRBD1 (5 bases). Germline V gene data show CDR1 as SEHNR and CDR2 as FQNEAQ (reference sequence). The CDR3 runs 14 residues. Between the trimmed V and J ends, which lost 3 bases and 11 bases, there was a span of 19 bases. DNA of the CDR3: TGTGCCAGCAGCTTTTGTTACGGGGGGGGAGGTGCTTTCTTT. Translated: CASSFCYGGGGAFF.

This clone appeared a few times. The genes are TRBV19 and TRBJ2-5, with 7 bases identical to TRBD1. Trimming at V came to 1 base and at J to 5 bases, leaving 7 bases not matched to a gene. There are 15 residues in the CDR3. Germline-derived CDR1 and CDR2 are LNHDA and SQIVND (reference sequence). CDR3 nucleotides: TGTGCCAGTAGTATAGGATGGGGACAGACGGAGACCCAGTACTTC. This encodes CASSIGWGQTETQYF.

This chain uses TRBV5-1 with TRBJ1-1; D is unresolved. Germline V gene lookup returns CDR1 SGHRS and CDR2 YFSETQ. This CDR3 contains 16 residues. Trimming took 0 bases from V and 1 from J, leaving 13 bases between them. The CDR3 here is CASSLGVAPGNTEAFF. The CDR3 nucleotides are TGCGCCAGCAGCTTGGGGGTGGCTCCGGGGAACACTGAAGCTTTCTTT.